The 14 T cell receptor beta chains below come from one sample, sequenced in a study of CXCR3-negative and CXCR3-positive naive CD8 T cells. Via 5' RACE with UMI labels, TRB cDNA libraries were prepared. TCRdb reprocessed the 5' RACE reads and reports one entry per CDR3 protein, with no DNA. The repertoire table contains about 56,000 distinct CDR3 sequences. Specimen: memory CD8+ T cells from blood. The receptors were sampled from a human donor in good health. Some clones in this sample may be carry-over from other donors' samples.

The chain has TRBV7-6 and TRBJ1-3. The V gene's germline CDR1 is SGHVS and CDR2 FNYEAQ. CDR3 length: 16 residues. This CDR3 reads CASSLGRTDSGNTIYF.

The chain is built from TRBV29-1 and TRBJ2-1; there is no DNA to check the TCRdb D call of TRBD2. CDR3 size: 11 residues. Germline V gene data show CDR1 as SQVTM and CDR2 as ANQGSEA. CDR3 residues: CSGFGEGEQFF.

The V call is TRBV29-1, the J call TRBJ1-2. CDR1 is SQVTM, CDR2 ANQGSEA, per germline. CDR3 length: 13 amino acids. CDR3 residues: CSVEDTYSDGYTF.

This chain connects TRBV29-1 to TRBJ2-7; lacking DNA, the TRBD2 call made by TCRdb goes unchecked. The germline V gene has CDR1 SQVTM and CDR2 ANQGSEA. This CDR3 is built from 14 residues. Here the CDR3 reads CSVAGGPGSYEQYF.

This chain links TRBV28 with TRBJ1-1; TCRdb designates TRBD1, a call that cannot be tested without DNA. In germline, CDR1 is MDHEN, CDR2 SYDVKM. This CDR3 is built from 14 residues. The CDR3 spells CASSPVDRAAEAFF.

V and J are TRBV13 and TRBJ2-3; TCRdb's assignment of TRBD1 cannot be checked, as there is no DNA. In germline, CDR1 is PRHDT, CDR2 FYEKMQ (reference sequence). The CDR3 is 16 residues long. This CDR3 reads CASSSRDRGRGDTQYF.

The chain joins TRBV2 to TRBJ2-7. CDR1 and CDR2 (germline): SNHLY, FYNNEI. The CDR3 spans 13 residues. This CDR3 is CASSGTSSYEQYF.

This sequence joins TRBV29-1 and TRBJ2-3; TCRdb outputs TRBD2, but without DNA this stays unchecked. Germline assignment: CDR1 SQVTM and CDR2 ANQGSEA. The CDR3 sequence is 14 residues long. The CDR3: CSSTGTQYTDTQYF.

V gene TRBV30 combines with J gene TRBJ1-1. Germline CDR1 reads GTSNPN; CDR2 reads SVGIG (reference sequence). The CDR3 is 12 amino acids. This chain's CDR3 is CAWRTRNTEAFF.

This rearrangement joins TRBV20-1 to TRBJ2-1; TCRdb selects TRBD1, and the lack of DNA leaves this call unchecked. Germline loops: CDR1 DFQATT, CDR2 SNEGSKA (reference sequence). This CDR3 comprises 16 residues. CDR3 in amino acids: CSARDEDRGYNNEQFF.

The rearrangement links TRBV11-2 to TRBJ2-7; TCRdb reports TRBD1, a call that lacks DNA to check it against. The CDR3 sequence is 14 residues long. Germline V gene lookup returns CDR1 SGHAT and CDR2 FQNNGV. The CDR3 loop is CASTPEGISYEQYF.

The genes are TRBV5-1 and TRBJ2-7; TCRdb reports TRBD1, a call that lacks DNA to check it against. Germline assignment: CDR1 SGHRS and CDR2 YFSETQ. This CDR3 region has 14 residues. The CDR3 reads CARSRGHGTYEQYF. Full variable domain (rest looked up from reference TRBV5-1 and TRBJ2-7): KAGVTQTPRYLIKTRGQQVTLSCSPISGHRSVSWYQQTPGQGLQFLFEYFSETQRNKGNFPGRFSGRQFSNSRSEMNVSTLELGDSALYLCARSRGHGTYEQYFGPGTRLTVT.

The chain joins TRBV29-1 to TRBJ2-1; TCRdb's assignment of TRBD1 cannot be checked, as there is no DNA. This CDR3 has 12 amino acids. Per germline, CDR1 SQVTM and CDR2 ANQGSEA. CDR3 in amino acids: CSATPHSHEQFF.

The gene calls are TRBV7-8 and TRBJ2-7. This CDR3 has 12 residues. Germline V gene data show CDR1 as SGHVS and CDR2 as FQNEAQ. CDR3 amino acids: CASSPHSYEQYF.